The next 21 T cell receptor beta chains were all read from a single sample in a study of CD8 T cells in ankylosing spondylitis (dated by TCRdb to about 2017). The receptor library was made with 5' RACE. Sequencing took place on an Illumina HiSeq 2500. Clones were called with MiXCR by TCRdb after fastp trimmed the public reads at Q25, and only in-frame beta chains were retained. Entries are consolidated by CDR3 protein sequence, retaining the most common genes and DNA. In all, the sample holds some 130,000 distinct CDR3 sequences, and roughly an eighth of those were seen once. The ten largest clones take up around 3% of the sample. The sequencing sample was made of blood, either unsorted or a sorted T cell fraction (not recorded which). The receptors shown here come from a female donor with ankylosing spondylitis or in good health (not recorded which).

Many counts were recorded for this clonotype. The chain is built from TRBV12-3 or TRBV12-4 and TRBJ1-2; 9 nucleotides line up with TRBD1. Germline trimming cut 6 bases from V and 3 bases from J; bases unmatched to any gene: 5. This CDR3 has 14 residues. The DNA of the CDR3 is TGTGCCAGCAGAACGACAGGGGGTGACTATGGCTACACCTTC. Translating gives CASRTTGGDYGYTF.

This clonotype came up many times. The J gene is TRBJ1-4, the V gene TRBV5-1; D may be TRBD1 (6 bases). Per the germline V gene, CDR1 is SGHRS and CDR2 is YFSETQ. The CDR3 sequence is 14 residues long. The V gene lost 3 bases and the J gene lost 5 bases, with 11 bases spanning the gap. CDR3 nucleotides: TGCGCCAGCAGCTCGGGACACCCAAATGAAAAACTGTTTTTT. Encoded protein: CASSSGHPNEKLFF. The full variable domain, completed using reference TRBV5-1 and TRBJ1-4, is KAGVTQTPRYLIKTRGQQVTLSCSPISGHRSVSWYQQTPGQGLQFLFEYFSETQRNKGNFPGRFSGRQFSNSRSEMNVSTLELGDSALYLCASSSGHPNEKLFFGSGTQLSVL.

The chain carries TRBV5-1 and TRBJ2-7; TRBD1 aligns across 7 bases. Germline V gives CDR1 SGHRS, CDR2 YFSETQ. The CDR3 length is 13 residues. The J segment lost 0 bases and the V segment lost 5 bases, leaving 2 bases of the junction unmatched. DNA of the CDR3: TGCGCCAGCAGATGGACAGGCTCCTACGAGCAGTACTTC. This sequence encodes CASRWTGSYEQYF.

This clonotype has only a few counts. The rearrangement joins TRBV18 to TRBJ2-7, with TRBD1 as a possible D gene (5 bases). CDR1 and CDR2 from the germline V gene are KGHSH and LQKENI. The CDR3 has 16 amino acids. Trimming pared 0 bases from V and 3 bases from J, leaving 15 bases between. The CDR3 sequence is CASSPPNQGGFYEQYF. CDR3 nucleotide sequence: TGTGCCAGCTCACCACCGAATCAGGGCGGATTCTACGAGCAGTACTTC.

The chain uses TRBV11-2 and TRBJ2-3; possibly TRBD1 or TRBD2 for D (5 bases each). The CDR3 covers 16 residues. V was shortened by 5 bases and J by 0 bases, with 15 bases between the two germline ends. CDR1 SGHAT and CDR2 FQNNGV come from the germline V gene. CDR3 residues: CASSGGRAASTDTQYF. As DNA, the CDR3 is TGTGCCAGCAGCGGGGGAAGAGCGGCTAGCACAGATACGCAGTATTTT.

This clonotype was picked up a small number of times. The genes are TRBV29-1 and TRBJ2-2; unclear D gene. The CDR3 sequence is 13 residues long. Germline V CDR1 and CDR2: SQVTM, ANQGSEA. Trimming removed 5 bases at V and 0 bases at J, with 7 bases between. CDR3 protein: CSVLYPNTGELFF. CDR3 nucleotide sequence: TGCAGCGTTCTATACCCGAACACCGGGGAGCTGTTTTTT.

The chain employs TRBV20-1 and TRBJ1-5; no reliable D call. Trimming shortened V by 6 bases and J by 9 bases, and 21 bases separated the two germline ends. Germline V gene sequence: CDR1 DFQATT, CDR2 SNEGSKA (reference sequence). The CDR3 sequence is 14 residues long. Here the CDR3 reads CSANTRYGDRPQHF. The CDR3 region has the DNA TGCAGTGCCAATACCCGGTACGGGGATCGGCCCCAGCATTTT.

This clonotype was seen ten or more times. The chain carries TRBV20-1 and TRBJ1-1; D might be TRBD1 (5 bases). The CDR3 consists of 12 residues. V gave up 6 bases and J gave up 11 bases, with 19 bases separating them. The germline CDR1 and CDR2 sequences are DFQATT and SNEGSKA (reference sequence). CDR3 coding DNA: TGCAGTGCCCCCTCTGACGGGGGGATGGCTTTCTTT. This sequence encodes CSAPSDGGMAFF.

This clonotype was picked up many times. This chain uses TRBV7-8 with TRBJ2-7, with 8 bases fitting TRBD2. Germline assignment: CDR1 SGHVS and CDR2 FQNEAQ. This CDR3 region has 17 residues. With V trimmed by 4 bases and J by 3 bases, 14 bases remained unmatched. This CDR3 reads CASSSPGERERFYEQYF. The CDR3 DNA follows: TGTGCCAGCAGCTCCCCGGGGGAGCGGGAGAGATTCTACGAGCAGTACTTC.

CDR3 in amino acids: CASSTQGNEQYF. The CDR3 nucleotides are TGCGCCAGCAGCACCCAGGGGAACGAGCAGTACTTC. The gene calls are TRBV5-1 and TRBJ2-7, with D possibly matching TRBD1 (6 bases). V shed 4 bases and J shed 5 bases, with 10 bases lying between them. Germline-derived CDR1 and CDR2 are SGHRS and YFSETQ. CDR3 size: 12 residues. Variable domain in full (rest from reference TRBV5-1 and TRBJ2-7): KAGVTQTPRYLIKTRGQQVTLSCSPISGHRSVSWYQQTPGQGLQFLFEYFSETQRNKGNFPGRFSGRQFSNSRSEMNVSTLELGDSALYLCASSTQGNEQYFGPGTRLTVT.

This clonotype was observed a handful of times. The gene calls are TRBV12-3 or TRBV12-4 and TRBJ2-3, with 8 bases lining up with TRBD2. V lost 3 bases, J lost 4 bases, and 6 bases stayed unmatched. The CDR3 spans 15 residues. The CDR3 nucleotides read TGTGCCAGCAGTTTCGGCGGGGGGTTCGCAGATACGCAGTATTTT. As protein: CASSFGGGFADTQYF.

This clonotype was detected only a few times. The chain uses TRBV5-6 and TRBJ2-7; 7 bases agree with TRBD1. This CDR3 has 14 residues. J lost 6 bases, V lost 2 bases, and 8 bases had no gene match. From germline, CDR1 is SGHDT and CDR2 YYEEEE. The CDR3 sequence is CASSFGQGGGEQYF. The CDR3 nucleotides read TGTGCCAGCAGCTTTGGGCAAGGGGGCGGCGAGCAGTACTTC.

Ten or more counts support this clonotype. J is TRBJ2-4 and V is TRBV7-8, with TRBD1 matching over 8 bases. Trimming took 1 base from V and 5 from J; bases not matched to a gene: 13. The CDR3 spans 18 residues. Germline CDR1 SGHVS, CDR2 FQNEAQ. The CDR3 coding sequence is TGTGCCAGCAGCTTAGGTTTCGCACAGGGGGGATCCCAAAACATTCAGTACTTC. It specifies CASSLGFAQGGSQNIQYF.

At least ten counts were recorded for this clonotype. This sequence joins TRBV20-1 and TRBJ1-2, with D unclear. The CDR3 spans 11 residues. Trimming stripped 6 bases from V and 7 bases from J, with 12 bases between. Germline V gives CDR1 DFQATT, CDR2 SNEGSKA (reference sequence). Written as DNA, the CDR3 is TGCAGTGCCCCGGGTCGGTTTGGCTACACCTTC. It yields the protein CSAPGRFGYTF.

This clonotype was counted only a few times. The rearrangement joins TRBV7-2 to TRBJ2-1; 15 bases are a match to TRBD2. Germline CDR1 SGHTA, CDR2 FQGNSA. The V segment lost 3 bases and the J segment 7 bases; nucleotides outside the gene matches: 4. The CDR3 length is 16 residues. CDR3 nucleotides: TGTGCCAGCAGCTTTGGACTAGCGGGAGGGTCGAATGAGCAGTTCTTC. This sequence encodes CASSFGLAGGSNEQFF.

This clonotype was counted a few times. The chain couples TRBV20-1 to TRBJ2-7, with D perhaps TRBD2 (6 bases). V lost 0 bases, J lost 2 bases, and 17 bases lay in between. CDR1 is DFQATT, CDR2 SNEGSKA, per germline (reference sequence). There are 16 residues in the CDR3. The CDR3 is CSARDLAYIAAYEQYF. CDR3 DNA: TGCAGTGCTAGAGATCTGGCCTATATAGCGGCCTACGAGCAGTACTTC.

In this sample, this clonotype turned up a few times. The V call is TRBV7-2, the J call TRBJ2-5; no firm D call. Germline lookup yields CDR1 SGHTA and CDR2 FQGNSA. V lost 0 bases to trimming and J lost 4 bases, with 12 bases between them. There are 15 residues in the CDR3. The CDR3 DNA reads TGTGCCAGCAGCTTAGCCCCCCAAAGGCCAGAGACCCAGTACTTC. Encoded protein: CASSLAPQRPETQYF.

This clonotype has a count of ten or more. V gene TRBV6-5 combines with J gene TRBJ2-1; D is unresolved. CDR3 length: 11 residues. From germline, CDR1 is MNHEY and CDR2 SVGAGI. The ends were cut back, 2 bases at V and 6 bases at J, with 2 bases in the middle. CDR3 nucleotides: TGTGCCAGCAGTTACGGCAATGAGCAGTTCTTC. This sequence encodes CASSYGNEQFF.

The CDR3: CASSPGSGGTYEQYF. CDR3 DNA: TGTGCCAGCAGCCCTGGATCAGGGGGAACCTACGAGCAGTACTTC. The chain couples TRBV3-1 to TRBJ2-7, with TRBD1 matching 7 bases. Germline CDR1 reads LGHDT; CDR2 reads YNNKEL (reference sequence). The CDR3 contains 15 residues. The V and J ends lost 4 bases and 2 bases, in that order; junction bases with no gene match: 8.

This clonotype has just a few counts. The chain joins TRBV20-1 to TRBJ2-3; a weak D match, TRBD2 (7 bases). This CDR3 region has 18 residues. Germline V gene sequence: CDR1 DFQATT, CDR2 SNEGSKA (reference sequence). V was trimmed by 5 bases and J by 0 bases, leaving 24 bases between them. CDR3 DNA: TGCAGTGCTGTGGGGGCGGGAGCTTCCCTATATAGCACAGATACGCAGTATTTT. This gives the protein CSAVGAGASLYSTDTQYF.

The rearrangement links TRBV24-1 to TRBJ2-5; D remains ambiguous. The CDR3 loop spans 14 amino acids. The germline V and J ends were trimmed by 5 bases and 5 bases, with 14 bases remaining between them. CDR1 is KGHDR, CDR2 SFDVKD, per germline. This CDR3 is CATSGAPVGETQYF. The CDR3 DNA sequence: TGTGCCACCAGTGGGGCCCCGGTTGGGGAGACCCAGTACTTC.